This T cell receptor (beta chain) was recovered during a study of cytomegalovirus exposure and HLA in healthy donors. PCR employed 60 Vbeta and 13 Jbeta primers. Repertoires were generated with immunoSEQ multiplex PCR, while TCRdb's copy carries only in-frame clones and drops some. The listing contains about 130,000 clones. Trimming stripped 2 bases from V and 0 bases from J, with 8 bases between. The CDR3 consists of 14 residues. The germline CDR1 and CDR2 sequences are SNHLY and FYNNEI. V gene TRBV2 combines with J gene TRBJ2-7; weak D call: TRBD2 (7 bases). This TCR derives from a man between 18 and 35 years old in good health and CMV-seronegative. Sequencing input: PBMCs. Here the CDR3 reads CASSERGGSYEQYF. DNA for the CDR3: TGTGCCAGCAGTGAAAGGGGGGGCTCCTACGAGCAGTACTTC.